The 16 T cell receptor beta chains below come from one sample, sequenced in a study of T cell responses to AZD1222 COVID-19 vaccine. Method: immunoSEQ multiplex PCR; TCRdb's copy keeps in-frame clones and lacks some. The table records some 130,000 clones, 80% to 95% of them present only once. The material was peripheral blood, obtained 28 days after the second AZD1222 dose. The receptors originated from an adult who received the AZD1222 COVID-19 vaccine.

V usage is TRBV29-1 and J usage is TRBJ1-2; D is unclear. Germline V gene sequence: CDR1 SQVTM, CDR2 ANQGSEA. The CDR3 sequence is 11 residues long. The V gene lost 7 bases and the J gene lost 6 bases, with 12 bases spanning the gap. CDR3 bases: TGCAGCGCCCAAATCCGTGATGGCTACACCTTC. Translated: CSAQIRDGYTF.

The V gene is TRBV3-1 (or the pseudogene TRBV3-2), the J gene TRBJ1-3; D not resolved. Deletions cut 5 bases from V and 5 bases from J, with 10 bases between. This CDR3 region has 13 residues. CDR1 LGHDT and CDR2 YNNKEL come from the germline V gene (reference sequence). The CDR3 region is CASSLAPRNTIYF. CDR3 nucleotides: TGTGCCAGCAGCTTGGCCCCACGAAACACCATATATTTT.

This clone was picked up one time. Other DNA sequences in the same sample also yield this CDR3. J is TRBJ1-1 and V is TRBV7-8; D perhaps matches TRBD1 (5 bases). The CDR3 runs 13 residues. The V gene's germline CDR1 is SGHVS and CDR2 FQNEAQ. Trimming took 4 bases from V and 1 from J, leaving 7 bases between them. The CDR3 region has the DNA TGTGCCAGCAGCTCGAGGGGGAACACTGAAGCTTTCTTT. It is translated as CASSSRGNTEAFF.

This chain links TRBV29-1 with TRBJ1-1; no reliable D call. The V end lost 3 bases, the J end lost 11 bases, and 13 bases lay between the germline ends. This CDR3 spans 11 amino acids. CDR1 is SQVTM and CDR2 is ANQGSEA in the germline V gene. DNA for the CDR3: TGCAGCGTTGATAGGAGGGAGCAGGCTTTCTTT. This gives the protein CSVDRREQAFF.

The chain employs TRBV19 and TRBJ1-1; 8 nucleotides agree with TRBD1. J was trimmed by 7 bases and V by 3 bases; bases with no gene match: 4. The germline gives CDR1 LNHDA, CDR2 SQIVND (reference sequence). The CDR3 covers 13 residues. CDR3 sequence reads: CASSMAGGDEAFF. CDR3 DNA sequence: TGTGCCAGTAGTATGGCAGGGGGCGATGAAGCTTTCTTT.

This chain uses TRBV2 with TRBJ2-1; 7 bases agree with TRBD2. V was clipped by 3 bases and J by 4 bases; unmatched bases: 18. This CDR3 comprises 19 residues. CDR1 and CDR2 (germline): SNHLY, FYNNEI. The CDR3 loop reads CASSDTWVGGPSSYNEQFF. CDR3 DNA sequence: TGTGCCAGCAGTGATACCTGGGTGGGAGGGCCGAGTTCGTACAATGAGCAGTTCTTC.

This clone was detected only a few times. The J gene is TRBJ2-7, the V gene TRBV4-2; 9 nucleotides match TRBD2. The J segment lost 5 bases and the V segment lost 0 bases, leaving 8 bases of the junction unmatched. Looked up from germline, CDR1 is LGHNA and CDR2 is YNFKEQ. This CDR3 spans 16 amino acids. CDR3 DNA: TGTGCCAGCAGCCAAGATCGGGCTAGCGGGGCAGACGAGCAGTACTTC. Protein sequence: CASSQDRASGADEQYF.

This chain links TRBV7-3 with TRBJ2-5, with a tentative D call TRBD2 (5 bases). The CDR3 runs 14 residues. The V and J ends lost 1 base and 2 bases respectively, with 8 bases between them. CDR1 is SGHTA, CDR2 FQGTGA, per germline. In DNA, the CDR3 is TGTGCCAGCAGCTTAAACGGGGTACAAGAGACCCAGTACTTC. It encodes CASSLNGVQETQYF.

The chain carries TRBV5-1 and TRBJ2-3, with D tentatively TRBD1 (5 bases). Germline CDR1 is SGHRS and CDR2 is YFSETQ. Trimming removed 4 bases from V and 0 bases from J, with 15 bases in between. This CDR3 comprises 16 residues. The DNA of the CDR3 is TGCGCCAGCAGCACCCCGACAGACCCTAGCACAGATACGCAGTATTTT. Residues: CASSTPTDPSTDTQYF.

The chain employs TRBV6-6 and TRBJ1-2; a weak D match, TRBD1 (6 bases). V was pared by 5 bases and J by 8 bases, with 12 bases between. CDR3 length: 12 residues. Germline V CDR1 and CDR2: MNHNY, SVGAGI (reference sequence). This CDR3 reads CASSAGQNGYTF. The DNA of the CDR3 is TGTGCCAGCAGTGCAGGACAGAACGGCTACACCTTC.

The chain recombines TRBV24-1 with TRBJ2-3; 10 nucleotides align to TRBD2. The CDR3 loop spans 16 amino acids. CDR1 is KGHDR, CDR2 SFDVKD, per germline. The ends lost 2 bases at V and 4 bases at J; junction bases unmatched: 5. The CDR3 nucleotides read TGTGCCACCAGTGATTCAGCGGGAGGGCCCCCAGATACGCAGTATTTT. The encoded protein is CATSDSAGGPPDTQYF.

The CDR3 region has the DNA TGTGCCAGCAGTTTTGTACAGCCTAATTCACCCCTCCACTTT. Protein sequence: CASSFVQPNSPLHF. The J gene is TRBJ1-6, the V gene TRBV27; no firm D call. Germline V gives CDR1 MNHEY, CDR2 SMNVEV (reference sequence). V lost 3 bases and J 6 bases, leaving 9 bases between the germline ends. The CDR3 has 14 residues.

The V and J genes are TRBV5-1 and TRBJ2-4, with 10 bases lining up with TRBD1. The CDR3 has 15 amino acids. Per germline, CDR1 SGHRS and CDR2 YFSETQ. Germline trimming cut 4 bases from V and 3 bases from J; bases unmatched to any gene: 4. CDR3 sequence: CASSQGQGDKNIQYF. The CDR3 DNA reads TGCGCCAGCAGCCAAGGACAGGGGGACAAAAACATTCAGTACTTC.

The chain has TRBV7-2 and TRBJ2-3; 9 positions agree with TRBD2. This CDR3 region has 16 residues. The germline V gene has CDR1 SGHTA and CDR2 FQGNSA. The V and J ends lost 1 base and 0 bases, in that order; junction bases with no gene match: 2. CDR3 protein: CASSLVSGSSTDTQYF. Here the CDR3 DNA reads TGTGCCAGCAGCTTAGTTAGCGGGAGTAGCACAGATACGCAGTATTTT.

CDR3 region: CASSTIIRGSSYEQYF. DNA for the CDR3: TGTGCCAGTAGTACCATCATCAGGGGGAGCTCCTACGAGCAGTACTTC. V usage is TRBV19 and J usage is TRBJ2-7, with 7 bases lining up with TRBD1. CDR1 and CDR2 from the germline V gene are LNHDA and SQIVND (reference sequence). This CDR3 has 16 residues. With 4 bases clipped from V and 0 bases from J, the junction kept 9 bases outside the gene matches. Full variable domain (missing parts from reference TRBV19 and TRBJ2-7): DGGITQSPKYLFRKEGQNVTLSCEQNLNHDAMYWYRQDPGQGLRLIYYSQIVNDFQKGDIAEGYSVSREKKESFPLTVTSAQKNPTAFYLCASSTIIRGSSYEQYFGPGTRLTVT.

This chain uses TRBV11-2 with TRBJ2-3; 7 bases fit TRBD1. V lost 2 bases and J lost 1; bases outside the gene matches: 9. The CDR3 runs 17 residues. Germline CDR1 and CDR2: SGHAT and FQNNGV. The CDR3 DNA is TGTGCCAGCAGCTTAACAAGACGCCAGGGGGGCACAGATACGCAGTATTTT. Amino acid sequence: CASSLTRRQGGTDTQYF.